This passage covers 17 T cell receptor beta chains from one sample sequenced in a study of CD8+CD57+ T cells in acquired aplastic anemia. Genomic DNA templated the TCR beta VDJ and CDR3 profiling. A single record per CDR3 protein comes from TCRdb applying MiXCR to the reads. The repertoire holds some 44,000 distinct CDR3 sequences, with 68% as singletons. Sample: sorted CD4+, CD8+, or CD8+CD57+ T cells (not recorded which) from PBMCs. The receptors here all came from a human donor in good health, serving as a control.

The chain has TRBV10-3 and TRBJ1-6; unclear D gene. The CDR3 length is 12 residues. Germline CDR1 and CDR2: ENHRY and SYGVKD. The ends were cut back, 4 bases at V and 14 bases at J, with 12 bases in the middle. CDR3 amino acids: CAISGGPGTLHF. DNA for the CDR3: TGTGCCATCAGTGGCGGGCCGGGAACCCTCCACTTT.

The chain joins TRBV10-2 to TRBJ2-7; TRBD1 might be the D (6 bases). The V end was cut by 7 bases, the J end by 5 bases, with 18 bases between. CDR1 is WSHSY, CDR2 SAAADI, per germline. The length of the CDR3 is 14 residues. Here the CDR3 reads CASIQGLGWNEQYF. The CDR3 bases are TGCGCCAGCATCCAGGGGCTAGGCTGGAACGAGCAGTACTTC.

This clonotype is termed medium-sized. The chain links TRBV20-1 to TRBJ1-2; 9 positions match TRBD1. The junction had 4 bases not matched to a gene; V was cut back by 8 bases and J by 6 bases. Germline lookup yields CDR1 DFQATT and CDR2 SNEGSKA (reference sequence). This CDR3 contains 11 residues. This chain's CDR3 is CSTRTGDGYTF. DNA for the CDR3: TGCAGTACGAGGACAGGGGATGGCTACACCTTC.

The J gene is TRBJ2-7, the V gene TRBV7-2; D gene ambiguous. CDR1 is SGHTA, CDR2 FQGNSA, per germline. V was pared by 2 bases and J by 5 bases, with 16 bases between. This CDR3 is built from 15 residues. The CDR3 here is CASSLSLGGFDEQYF. The DNA for the CDR3 is TGTGCCAGCAGCTTATCGCTAGGCGGTTTTGACGAGCAGTACTTC.

V is TRBV20-1 and J is TRBJ2-5; 12 bases agree with TRBD2. With V trimmed by 5 bases and J by 2 bases, 6 bases remained unmatched. Germline V lookup: CDR1 DFQATT, CDR2 SNEGSKA (reference sequence). This CDR3 has 15 residues. The CDR3 region is CSAPSTSGRQETQYF. CDR3 in DNA: TGCAGTGCTCCAAGTACTAGCGGGAGGCAAGAGACCCAGTACTTC.

The chain uses TRBV15 and TRBJ1-5; D remains ambiguous. Trimming removed 1 base at V and 6 bases at J, with 7 bases between. Germline V CDR1 and CDR2: LNHNV, YYDKDF (reference sequence). The length of the CDR3 is 13 residues. The CDR3 is CATSRAGGQPQHF. The DNA for the CDR3 is TGTGCCACCAGCAGAGCTGGAGGTCAGCCCCAGCATTTT.

This clonotype rates as medium-sized. The CDR3 protein is CASSEGGPGVQDTQYF. CDR3 nucleotide sequence: TGTGCCAGCAGTGAGGGGGGACCAGGGGTGCAAGATACGCAGTATTTT. This chain connects TRBV2 to TRBJ2-3; either TRBD1 or TRBD2 may fit D (6 bases each). CDR1 and CDR2 (germline): SNHLY, FYNNEI. CDR3 length: 16 residues. Trimming took 3 bases from V and 5 from J, leaving 18 bases between them.

This clonotype has at least ten counts. This chain uses TRBV5-1 with TRBJ2-3, with D perhaps matching TRBD2 (5 bases). This CDR3 comprises 15 residues. The germline V gene has CDR1 SGHRS and CDR2 YFSETQ. Trimming stripped 4 bases from V and 4 bases from J, with 16 bases between. CDR3 region: CASSMDWAGSDTQYF. CDR3 sequence (DNA): TGCGCCAGCAGCATGGACTGGGCCGGGTCAGATACGCAGTATTTT.

The chain combines TRBV29-1 with TRBJ1-2; TRBD1 aligns across 8 bases. The CDR3 extends over 12 amino acids. The junction had 9 bases not matched to a gene; V was cut back by 7 bases and J by 8 bases. Per the germline V gene, CDR1 is SQVTM and CDR2 is ANQGSEA. The DNA of the CDR3 is TGCAGCGCCACTCTGACAGGGGACGGCTACACCTTC. This encodes CSATLTGDGYTF.

The CDR3 DNA follows: TGTGCCAGCAGTGAATATGACAGTCTCATGAACACTGAAGCTTTCTTT. Residues: CASSEYDSLMNTEAFF. The V call is TRBV25-1, the J call TRBJ1-1, with a weak D call TRBD1 (5 bases). Per germline, CDR1 MGHDK and CDR2 SYGVNS. V shed 0 bases and J shed 0 bases, with 11 bases lying between them. This CDR3 is built from 16 residues.

CDR3 in DNA: TGTGCCAGCAGAACAGTGGGGGGCGAGCAGTACTTC. Encoded protein: CASRTVGGEQYF. This chain joins TRBV2 and TRBJ2-7; D may be TRBD2 (6 bases). From germline, CDR1 is SNHLY and CDR2 FYNNEI. The CDR3 has 12 amino acids. V lost 6 bases and J 6 bases, leaving 12 bases between the germline ends. Based on the CDR3 plus reference TRBV2 and TRBJ2-7, the full variable domain is EPEVTQTPSHQVTQMGQEVILRCVPISNHLYFYWYRQILGQKVEFLVSFYNNEISEKSEIFDDQFSVERPDGSNFTLKIRSTKLEDSAMYFCASRTVGGEQYFGPGTRLTVT.

The V call is TRBV29-1, the J call TRBJ1-1; a weak D match, TRBD1 (5 bases). The CDR3 consists of 11 residues. Germline-derived CDR1 and CDR2 are SQVTM and ANQGSEA. V was shortened by 6 bases and J by 10 bases, with 15 bases between the two germline ends. The DNA of the CDR3 is TGCAGCGTGGCGGAGCAGGGTACAGCTTTCTTT. Protein product: CSVAEQGTAFF.

The gene calls are TRBV7-6 and TRBJ1-1; D is perhaps TRBD1 (5 bases). Germline CDR1 and CDR2: SGHVS and FNYEAQ. The V end was cut by 5 bases, the J end by 3 bases, with 10 bases between. This CDR3 has 13 residues. In DNA, the CDR3 is TGTGCCAGCAGCCGGTCAGGGTACACTGAAGCTTTCTTT. This codes for CASSRSGYTEAFF.

This clonotype appeared many times. The V gene is TRBV4-1, the J gene TRBJ2-7; tentatively, D is TRBD1 (6 bases). Trimming took 0 bases from V and 7 from J, leaving 22 bases between them. This CDR3 contains 17 residues. Germline CDR1 reads MGHRA; CDR2 reads YSYEKL. CDR3 sequence: CASSQDPAGQSVREQYF. CDR3 bases: TGCGCCAGCAGCCAAGACCCTGCTGGACAGAGCGTACGAGAGCAGTACTTC.

The chain carries TRBV7-3 and TRBJ2-5, with D uncertain. Trimming shortened V by 2 bases and J by 6 bases, and 7 bases separated the two germline ends. CDR3 length: 12 residues. Germline CDR1 and CDR2: SGHTA and FQGTGA. The CDR3 sequence is CASSLLAKTQYF. CDR3 nucleotides: TGTGCCAGCAGCTTATTGGCAAAGACCCAGTACTTC.

The chain's CDR3 is CSATSGGFYEQYF. The CDR3 nucleotides are TGCAGTGCTACTAGCGGGGGGTTTTACGAGCAGTACTTC. The chain couples TRBV20-1 to TRBJ2-7; 11 nucleotides match TRBD2. V dropped 4 bases and J dropped 4; count of bases not matched to a gene: 3. The CDR3 loop spans 13 amino acids. CDR1 DFQATT and CDR2 SNEGSKA come from the germline V gene (reference sequence).

The rearrangement links TRBV12-3 or TRBV12-4 to TRBJ1-2, with 7 bases fitting TRBD1. This CDR3 is built from 12 residues. The V segment lost 7 bases and the J segment 7 bases; nucleotides outside the gene matches: 6. CDR3 in DNA: TGTGCCAGCACCAAGACAGGGTTTGGCTACACCTTC. Its protein is CASTKTGFGYTF.